This TCR beta chain was identified in a study of T cells in localized non-small cell lung cancer. Findings and limits, study-wide: Appearances in adjacent lung were noted for a median roughly 50 of the top 100 tumor clones. Higher adjacent-lung clonality was associated with shorter survival.

This clone is classed as medium-sized. The antigen is undetermined. The protocol was immunoSEQ multiplex PCR, while the TCRdb copy is restricted to in-frame clones and leaves out a portion. The data show 45,000 to 55,000 clones, with 86% seen just once and 15% to 20% held by the top ten. The germline gives CDR1 MNHEY, CDR2 SMNVEV (reference sequence). The CDR3 totals 13 residues. V was shortened by 2 bases and J by 6 bases, with 11 bases between the two germline ends. The chain recombines TRBV27 with TRBJ2-7; no clear D. This sequence originates from a male donor older than 55 with stage III squamous cell lung carcinoma. This sample comprised peripheral blood, obtained before any cancer treatment. CDR3: CASSLPPPGEQYF. The CDR3 nucleotides are TGTGCCAGCAGTTTACCCCCCCCGGGCGAGCAGTACTTC.